The source of this T cell receptor beta chain is a study of shared clonotypes between healthy human individuals. Sequencing was at deep level. The table came from immunoSEQ multiplex PCR; TCRdb's copy has only in-frame clones and leaves some out. The data show more than 550,000 clones, roughly 87% seen once. Study outcomes and limitations: On the whole, naive subsets had larger estimated richness than memory subsets had. Unshared clonotypes carried lower generation probabilities than those common to all four donors.

Notes on this clone: Its antigen is as yet unknown.

The material sequenced was memory CD8+ T cells from PBMCs. The subset was: CD45RO+ cells pooled with CCR7-negative TemRA cells. This TCR derives from a man aged 18-30 years in good health. Some clones in this sample may be carry-over from other donors' samples.

The CDR3 spells CASSTWDSRDGVHGYTF. Here the CDR3 DNA reads TGTGCCAGCAGTACGTGGGACAGTCGCGACGGGGTACATGGCTACACCTTC. The chain employs TRBV25-1 and TRBJ1-2; 7 nucleotides align to TRBD1. The CDR3 is 17 amino acids. The J segment lost 6 bases and the V segment lost 5 bases, leaving 18 bases of the junction unmatched. Germline V CDR1 and CDR2: MGHDK, SYGVNS.